This T cell receptor (beta chain) comes out of a study of blood T cell repertoires in COVID-19. Study-level background: Sites in the United States, Italy and Spain provided acute and convalescent COVID-19 samples. The analysed material was cDNA or gDNA that came from T cells, B-cell-depleted T cells, or PBMCs.

CDR1 and CDR2 from the germline V gene are SGDLS and YYNGEE. V lost 0 bases and J lost 7; bases outside the gene matches: 12. CDR3 length: 18 residues. Authors' data handling: Reference gene primer amplification yielded estimated nucleated cell counts. Profiled with immunoSEQ multiplex PCR; TCRdb holds only in-frame clones, not every one. For V, J and clone size, that table is used; D and trimming come from the DNA. The sample has about 150,000 clones, roughly 85% seen once. This chain joins TRBV9 and TRBJ1-6; 8 bases line up with TRBD1. This receptor was obtained from a woman at least 80 years old with active or convalescent COVID-19. Material: peripheral blood. The CDR3 is CASSVGRQGANRNSPLHF. The CDR3 DNA reads TGTGCCAGCAGCGTAGGACGGCAGGGGGCGAATAGGAATTCACCCCTCCACTTT. The full variable domain, its missing parts supplied by reference TRBV9 and TRBJ1-6, is DSGVTQTPKHLITATGQRVTLRCSPRSGDLSVYWYQQSLDQGLQFLIQYYNGEERAKGNILERFSAQQFPDLHSELNLSSLELGDSALYFCASSVGRQGANRNSPLHFGNGTRLTVT.